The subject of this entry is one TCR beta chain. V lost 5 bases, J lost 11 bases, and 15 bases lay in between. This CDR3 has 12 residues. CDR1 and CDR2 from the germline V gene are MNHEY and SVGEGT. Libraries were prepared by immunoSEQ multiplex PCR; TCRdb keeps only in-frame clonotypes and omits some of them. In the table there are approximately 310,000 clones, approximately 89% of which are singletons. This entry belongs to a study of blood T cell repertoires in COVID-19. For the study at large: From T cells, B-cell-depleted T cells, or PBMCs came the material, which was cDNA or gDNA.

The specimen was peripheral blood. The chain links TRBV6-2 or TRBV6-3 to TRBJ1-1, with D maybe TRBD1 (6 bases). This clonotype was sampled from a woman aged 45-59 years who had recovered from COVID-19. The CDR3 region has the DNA TGTGCCAGCAGTCTCCGGGACATCGCCGCTTTCTTT. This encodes CASSLRDIAAFF.